These 13 T cell receptor beta chains were sequenced from one sample in a study of OX40 agonist ivuxolimab in advanced cancers. Assay: immunoSEQ multiplex PCR; the TCRdb copy retains only in-frame clones and omits some. The profile shows roughly 100,000 clones, around 94% of them singletons. Material: CD4+ or CD8+ T cells sorted from blood, obtained in a trial of the OX40 agonist ivuxolimab. These receptors all stem from an adult with an advanced solid tumor such as melanoma, head and neck, liver or kidney cancer.

The gene calls are TRBV30 and TRBJ1-6; D may be TRBD1 (5 bases). CDR3 size: 14 residues. Germline assignment: CDR1 GTSNPN and CDR2 SVGIG (reference sequence). V was clipped by 3 bases and J by 11 bases, with 17 bases between them. CDR3 in DNA: TGTGCCTGGAGCAGTATGTCCTGGGGGACACCCCTCCACTTT. Its translation: CAWSSMSWGTPLHF.

This clone was detected a few times. V gene TRBV18 combines with J gene TRBJ1-2; 7 bases are a match to TRBD1. Trimming took 3 bases from V and 8 from J; bases not matched to a gene: 6. Germline V CDR1 and CDR2: KGHSH, LQKENI. The CDR3 contains 13 residues. CDR3 sequence reads: CASSPQGGGGYTF. The DNA of the CDR3 is TGTGCCAGCTCACCTCAAGGGGGCGGCGGCTACACCTTC.

The V and J genes are TRBV11-2 and TRBJ2-7, with a possible D match to TRBD1 (6 bases). Germline V gene sequence: CDR1 SGHAT, CDR2 FQNNGV. CDR3 length: 13 residues. V was trimmed by 3 bases and J by 5 bases, leaving 11 bases between them. Here the CDR3 reads CASSLGRGDEQYV. In DNA form, the CDR3 reads TGTGCCAGCAGCTTGGGCAGGGGAGACGAGCAGTACGTC.

This clone has a single count. This chain connects TRBV28 to TRBJ1-1, with 10 bases aligning to TRBD1. Trimming removed 5 bases from V and 5 bases from J; junction bases left unmatched: 5. Germline CDR1 is MDHEN and CDR2 is SYDVKM. The length of the CDR3 is 14 residues. In nucleotides, the CDR3 is TGTGCCAGCAGTACGACAGGGGGCGGGACTGAAGCTTTCTTT. Translation: CASSTTGGGTEAFF.

The rearrangement links TRBV2 to TRBJ2-7, with D possibly TRBD1 on 6 matching bases. This CDR3 spans 17 amino acids. Germline V gene sequence: CDR1 SNHLY, CDR2 FYNNEI. The ends were cut back, 2 bases at V and 3 bases at J, with 20 bases in the middle. CDR3 nucleotides: TGTGCCAGCAGTGAAACGGGCTTCTGTAAGGGGGTCTACGAGCAGTACGTC. Amino acid sequence: CASSETGFCKGVYEQYV.

The V call is TRBV7-3, the J call TRBJ2-5; D ambiguous. Trimming stripped 1 base from V and 5 bases from J, with 5 bases between. CDR1 is SGHTA and CDR2 is FQGTGA in the germline V gene. This CDR3 is 12 amino acids long. CDR3 coding DNA: TGTGCCAGCAGCTTAATCGGCGAGACCCAGTACTTC. It specifies CASSLIGETQYF.

The chain links TRBV19 to TRBJ1-6; D is perhaps TRBD1 (5 bases). CDR1 LNHDA and CDR2 SQIVND come from the germline V gene (reference sequence). V was clipped by 6 bases and J by 0 bases, with 9 bases between them. The CDR3 extends over 15 amino acids. Here the CDR3 reads CASSRQSSYNSPLHF. CDR3 nucleotides: TGTGCCAGTAGCCGACAGAGCTCCTATAATTCACCCCTCCACTTT.

The V gene is TRBV28, the J gene TRBJ1-1; D is uncertain. This CDR3 is 15 amino acids long. The V gene's germline CDR1 is MDHEN and CDR2 SYDVKM. V lost 6 bases and J lost 4, with 18 bases in between. The CDR3 sequence is CASSLAHGGRTEAFF. DNA for the CDR3: TGTGCCAGCAGCCTAGCACATGGAGGTCGCACTGAAGCTTTCTTT. The full variable domain, completed using reference TRBV28 and TRBJ1-1, is DVKVTQSSRYLVKRTGEKVFLECVQDMDHENMFWYRQDPGLGLRLIYFSYDVKMKEKGDIPEGYSVSREKKERFSLILESASTNQTSMYLCASSLAHGGRTEAFFGQGTRLTVV.

This chain connects TRBV5-1 to TRBJ2-3; 11 bases are a match to TRBD2. Germline CDR1 and CDR2: SGHRS and YFSETQ. V lost 0 bases to trimming and J lost 2 bases; unmatched junction nucleotides: 11. The CDR3 length is 19 residues. The chain's CDR3 is CASSLASSGGPTPTDTQYF. DNA of the CDR3: TGCGCCAGCAGCTTGGCCTCTAGCGGGGGGCCGACCCCCACAGATACGCAGTATTTT.

The V gene is TRBV28, the J gene TRBJ1-2; a possible D gene is TRBD1 (6 bases). Between the trimmed V and J ends, which lost 6 bases and 2 bases, there was a span of 16 bases. CDR3 size: 15 residues. Germline assignment: CDR1 MDHEN and CDR2 SYDVKM. The CDR3 nucleotides are TGTGCCAGCAGCCCCATCCGGGACAACAACTATGGCTACACCTTC. This gives the protein CASSPIRDNNYGYTF.

The chain links TRBV4-2 to TRBJ1-4, with 10 nucleotides matching TRBD1. The CDR3 is 15 amino acids. The trim removed 4 bases at V and 8 bases at J, leaving 7 bases unmatched. Germline V gene sequence: CDR1 LGHNA, CDR2 YNFKEQ. This CDR3 reads CASSLPTGGQEKLFF. DNA for the CDR3: TGTGCCAGCAGCCTCCCGACAGGGGGCCAAGAAAAACTGTTTTTT.

This sequence joins TRBV10-3 and TRBJ2-2; D remains ambiguous. Germline V lookup: CDR1 ENHRY, CDR2 SYGVKD. This CDR3 region has 11 residues. The germline V and J ends were trimmed by 10 bases and 6 bases, with 9 bases remaining between them. This CDR3 is CATLRAGELFF. For the CDR3, the DNA is TGTGCCACGCTCCGCGCCGGGGAGCTGTTTTTT.

This sequence joins TRBV20-1 and TRBJ2-7, with unresolved D. The CDR3 has 11 amino acids. Germline-derived CDR1 and CDR2 are DFQATT and SNEGSKA (reference sequence). V was clipped by 3 bases and J by 7 bases, with 10 bases between them. The CDR3, as DNA: TGCAGTGCTAGCGACCAGGTGGAGCAGTACTTC. Encoded protein: CSASDQVEQYF.